This is a list of T cell receptor beta chains from one sample in a study of blood T cell repertoires in COVID-19. Produced via immunoSEQ multiplex PCR; TCRdb's table is partial and in-frame only. The sample lists approximately 37,000 clones, over 80% seen once, with approximately 10% in the top ten. Sequenced: peripheral blood. These receptors were taken from a woman aged 70-85 years with acute or convalescent COVID-19. Each CDR3 is given with its conserved first and last residue. D genes are given only for firm matches. Only some rows state a clone size, as once, few, many or a class for expanded clones.

d_call: TRBD1
v_call: TRBV12-3/TRBV12-4
j_call: TRBJ1-1
clone_size: -
cdr3_aa: CASRMDRVAEAFF
cdr3_nt: TGTGCCAGCAGGATGGACAGGGTGGCTGAAGCTTTCTTT

d_call: TRBD2
v_call: TRBV7-9
j_call: TRBJ2-2
clone_size: once
cdr3_aa: CASRPGLAETGELFF
cdr3_nt: TGTGCCAGCAGACCTGGACTAGCTGAAACCGGGGAGCTGTTTTTT

d_call: -
v_call: TRBV12-3/TRBV12-4
j_call: TRBJ1-1
clone_size: -
cdr3_aa: CASSKGSHRVAFF
cdr3_nt: TGTGCCAGCAGTAAGGGTAGTCACAGGGTCGCTTTCTTT

d_call: -
v_call: TRBV7-9
j_call: TRBJ1-5
clone_size: once
cdr3_aa: CASSVVGNQPQHF
cdr3_nt: TGTGCCAGTTCAGTGGTTGGCAATCAGCCCCAGCATTTT

d_call: TRBD1
v_call: TRBV14
j_call: TRBJ1-4
clone_size: -
cdr3_aa: CASSPPGGRKEKLFF
cdr3_nt: TGTGCCAGCAGCCCCCCAGGGGGAAGGAAAGAAAAACTGTTTTTT

d_call: -
v_call: TRBV2
j_call: TRBJ1-5
clone_size: -
cdr3_aa: CASSERMRDYSNQPQHF
cdr3_nt: TGTGCCAGCAGTGAGAGGATGAGGGATTATAGCAATCAGCCCCAGCATTTT

d_call: TRBD1
v_call: TRBV29-1
j_call: TRBJ1-5
clone_size: -
cdr3_aa: CSAQGGLDQPQHF
cdr3_nt: TGCAGCGCCCAGGGGGGATTAGACCAGCCCCAGCATTTT

d_call: -
v_call: TRBV30
j_call: TRBJ1-3
clone_size: -
cdr3_aa: CASGPGPAGNTIYF
cdr3_nt: TGTGCCAGTGGACCAGGGCCAGCTGGAAACACCATATATTTT

d_call: TRBD2
v_call: TRBV7-9
j_call: TRBJ2-1
clone_size: -
cdr3_aa: CASSLGLAGATGSYNEQFF
cdr3_nt: TGTGCCAGCAGCTTAGGGCTAGCGGGAGCCACTGGCTCCTACAATGAGCAGTTCTTC

d_call: -
v_call: TRBV9
j_call: TRBJ2-4
clone_size: -
cdr3_aa: CASSPGGQVGGNIQYF
cdr3_nt: TGTGCCAGCAGCCCGGGGGGCCAAGTTGGTGGAAACATTCAGTACTTC

d_call: -
v_call: TRBV20-1
j_call: TRBJ2-1
clone_size: -
cdr3_aa: CSAGGSVDEQFF
cdr3_nt: TGCAGTGCTGGTGGTTCGGTCGATGAGCAGTTCTTC

d_call: TRBD1
v_call: TRBV29-1
j_call: TRBJ1-6
clone_size: -
cdr3_aa: CSVELQGANSPLHF
cdr3_nt: TGCAGCGTTGAATTACAGGGGGCGAATTCACCCCTCCACTTT

d_call: TRBD1
v_call: TRBV19
j_call: TRBJ2-2
clone_size: -
cdr3_aa: CATSGTGITGELFF
cdr3_nt: TGTGCCACCTCAGGGACAGGAATAACCGGGGAGCTGTTTTTT

d_call: -
v_call: TRBV11-1
j_call: TRBJ1-1
clone_size: once
cdr3_aa: CASSPGLGGTEAFF
cdr3_nt: TGTGCCAGCAGTCCCGGACTGGGGGGCACTGAAGCTTTCTTT

d_call: -
v_call: TRBV6-1
j_call: TRBJ2-2
clone_size: -
cdr3_aa: CASSEAWFAAGSYTGELFF
cdr3_nt: TGTGCCAGCAGTGAAGCGTGGTTTGCTGCAGGGTCCTACACCGGGGAGCTGTTTTTT

d_call: -
v_call: TRBV3-1/TRBV3-2
j_call: TRBJ1-1
clone_size: -
cdr3_aa: CASSRQRQAEAFF
cdr3_nt: TGTGCCAGCAGCCGACAGAGACAGGCTGAAGCTTTCTTT

d_call: -
v_call: TRBV14
j_call: TRBJ1-6
clone_size: -
cdr3_aa: CASSQGDRNSPLHF
cdr3_nt: TGTGCCAGCAGCCAAGGTGACAGGAATTCACCCCTCCACTTT

d_call: -
v_call: TRBV21-1
j_call: TRBJ2-2
clone_size: medium-sized
cdr3_aa: CASRTSGILGSGELFF
cdr3_nt: TGTGCCAGCAGGACTAGCGGTATCCTAGGGTCCGGGGAGCTGTTTTTT

d_call: -
v_call: TRBV11-2
j_call: TRBJ1-2
clone_size: -
cdr3_aa: CASSLLYTGNDHYGYTF
cdr3_nt: TGTGCCAGCAGCTTATTATATACCGGGAACGATCACTATGGCTACACCTTC

d_call: TRBD1
v_call: TRBV27
j_call: TRBJ2-1
clone_size: -
cdr3_aa: CASYPRDRAYNEQFF
cdr3_nt: TGTGCCAGTTATCCCCGGGACAGAGCCTACAATGAGCAGTTCTTC

d_call: -
v_call: TRBV6-2/TRBV6-3
j_call: TRBJ1-2
clone_size: -
cdr3_aa: CASSPPPPGGTAGYTF
cdr3_nt: TGTGCCAGCAGTCCACCCCCACCGGGGGGTACGGCGGGCTACACCTTC

d_call: TRBD1
v_call: TRBV10-2
j_call: TRBJ2-2
clone_size: -
cdr3_aa: CASSSRQGGIGELFF
cdr3_nt: TGCGCCAGCAGTTCCAGACAGGGGGGGATTGGGGAGCTGTTTTTT

d_call: -
v_call: TRBV27
j_call: TRBJ2-1
clone_size: -
cdr3_aa: CASSLLAGEQFF
cdr3_nt: TGTGCCAGCAGTTTATTGGCGGGTGAGCAGTTCTTC

d_call: -
v_call: TRBV7-2
j_call: TRBJ1-3
clone_size: -
cdr3_aa: CASSLFPGSGNTIYF
cdr3_nt: TGTGCCAGCAGCTTATTTCCAGGCTCTGGAAACACCATATATTTT

d_call: -
v_call: TRBV12-3/TRBV12-4
j_call: TRBJ1-6
clone_size: -
cdr3_aa: CASSLQGNSPLHF
cdr3_nt: TGTGCCAGCAGTTTACAGGGTAATTCACCCCTCCACTTT

d_call: TRBD2
v_call: TRBV5-8
j_call: TRBJ2-1
clone_size: once
cdr3_aa: CASSYRTGGPEQFF
cdr3_nt: TGTGCCAGCAGCTACCGCACGGGAGGGCCTGAGCAGTTCTTC

d_call: TRBD1
v_call: TRBV6-5
j_call: TRBJ1-2
clone_size: -
cdr3_aa: CASSYGTEGGYTF
cdr3_nt: TGTGCCAGCAGTTATGGGACAGAAGGTGGCTACACCTTC

d_call: TRBD2
v_call: TRBV7-2
j_call: TRBJ2-1
clone_size: -
cdr3_aa: CASSLLGGTTYNEQFF
cdr3_nt: TGTGCCAGCAGCTTACTCGGGGGGACCACCTACAATGAGCAGTTCTTC

d_call: TRBD1
v_call: TRBV9
j_call: TRBJ2-3
clone_size: -
cdr3_aa: CASSAGQGTDTQYF
cdr3_nt: TGTGCCAGCAGCGCCGGACAGGGTACAGATACGCAGTATTTT

d_call: TRBD2
v_call: TRBV25-1
j_call: TRBJ2-3
clone_size: -
cdr3_aa: CASRDSGRADDTQYF
cdr3_nt: TGTGCCAGCAGGGATAGCGGGAGGGCCGACGATACGCAGTATTTT

d_call: TRBD2
v_call: TRBV27
j_call: TRBJ2-2
clone_size: -
cdr3_aa: CASSPRTSGGPGELFF
cdr3_nt: TGTGCCAGCAGTCCCAGGACTAGCGGGGGCCCCGGGGAGCTGTTTTTT

d_call: TRBD1
v_call: TRBV5-1
j_call: TRBJ2-1
clone_size: -
cdr3_aa: CASTSGTGGSNEQFF
cdr3_nt: TGCGCCAGCACCTCTGGGACAGGGGGTAGTAATGAGCAGTTCTTC

d_call: -
v_call: TRBV2
j_call: TRBJ2-5
clone_size: -
cdr3_aa: CASTKDYQETQYF
cdr3_nt: TGTGCCAGCACGAAGGACTATCAAGAGACCCAGTACTTC

d_call: TRBD2
v_call: TRBV18
j_call: TRBJ2-1
clone_size: -
cdr3_aa: CASSSGLAASGDEQFF
cdr3_nt: TGTGCCAGCTCTTCTGGACTAGCGGCCTCTGGGGATGAGCAGTTCTTC

d_call: TRBD1
v_call: TRBV5-1
j_call: TRBJ1-1
clone_size: -
cdr3_aa: CASSRGQGLNTEAFF
cdr3_nt: TGCGCCAGCAGCAGAGGACAGGGACTGAACACTGAAGCTTTCTTT

d_call: TRBD1
v_call: TRBV18
j_call: TRBJ2-1
clone_size: -
cdr3_aa: CASSQGAIYNEQFF
cdr3_nt: TGTGCCAGCTCACAGGGGGCAATTTACAATGAGCAGTTCTTC

d_call: -
v_call: TRBV5-1
j_call: TRBJ1-5
clone_size: -
cdr3_aa: CASSLFRTHQPQHF
cdr3_nt: TGCGCCAGCAGCTTGTTTCGCACTCATCAGCCCCAGCATTTT

d_call: TRBD2
v_call: TRBV11-3
j_call: TRBJ2-2
clone_size: -
cdr3_aa: CASSLGLAGGELFF
cdr3_nt: TGTGCCAGCAGCTTGGGACTAGCTGGCGGGGAGCTGTTTTTT

d_call: -
v_call: TRBV20-1
j_call: TRBJ2-1
clone_size: -
cdr3_aa: CSAILGHEQFF
cdr3_nt: TGCAGTGCTATTCTAGGTCATGAGCAGTTCTTC

d_call: TRBD1
v_call: TRBV30
j_call: TRBJ1-6
clone_size: -
cdr3_aa: CAWSVIRGQGINGSPLHF
cdr3_nt: TGTGCCTGGAGTGTTATTCGGGGACAGGGAATTAATGGTTCACCCCTCCACTTT

d_call: TRBD2
v_call: TRBV3-1/TRBV3-2
j_call: TRBJ2-3
clone_size: -
cdr3_aa: CASSQDPGGGPGRSQYF
cdr3_nt: TGTGCCAGCAGCCAAGATCCGGGCGGGGGGCCCGGGAGGAGTCAGTATTTT

d_call: -
v_call: TRBV7-9
j_call: TRBJ2-5
clone_size: medium-sized
cdr3_aa: CASSRTAPQETQYF
cdr3_nt: TGTGCCAGCAGCCGGACAGCGCCGCAAGAGACCCAGTACTTC

d_call: -
v_call: TRBV20-1
j_call: TRBJ2-5
clone_size: -
cdr3_aa: CSASLGEGTQYF
cdr3_nt: TGCAGTGCTAGTTTGGGCGAAGGGACCCAGTACTTC

d_call: -
v_call: TRBV7-2
j_call: TRBJ1-4
clone_size: -
cdr3_aa: CASSLLQGVEKLFF
cdr3_nt: TGTGCCAGCAGCTTATTACAGGGAGTAGAAAAACTGTTTTTT

d_call: TRBD1
v_call: TRBV10-3
j_call: TRBJ1-5
clone_size: -
cdr3_aa: CATKSTGDGQPQHF
cdr3_nt: TGTGCCACCAAAAGTACAGGGGATGGACAGCCCCAGCATTTT

d_call: -
v_call: TRBV6-5
j_call: TRBJ1-2
clone_size: -
cdr3_aa: CASSYALDSFYGYTF
cdr3_nt: TGTGCCAGCAGTTACGCTCTCGACAGTTTTTATGGCTACACCTTC

d_call: TRBD1
v_call: TRBV5-6
j_call: TRBJ1-1
clone_size: -
cdr3_aa: CASSYYTGGLMNTEAFF
cdr3_nt: TGTGCCAGCAGCTATTACACAGGGGGTTTGATGAACACTGAAGCTTTCTTT

d_call: -
v_call: TRBV9
j_call: TRBJ2-6
clone_size: -
cdr3_aa: CASSVQSSGANVLTF
cdr3_nt: TGTGCCAGCAGCGTTCAGTCGTCTGGGGCCAACGTCCTGACTTTC

d_call: TRBD2
v_call: TRBV19
j_call: TRBJ2-1
clone_size: -
cdr3_aa: CASSRAGGRRNEQFF
cdr3_nt: TGTGCCAGTAGTAGAGCGGGGGGCCGTCGGAATGAGCAGTTCTTC

d_call: -
v_call: TRBV6-5
j_call: TRBJ1-4
clone_size: -
cdr3_aa: CASSYSGQLSNEKLFF
cdr3_nt: TGTGCCAGCAGTTACTCGGGACAACTCAGTAATGAAAAACTGTTTTTT

d_call: -
v_call: TRBV7-2
j_call: TRBJ2-1
clone_size: -
cdr3_aa: CASSRSIQGLPYNEQFF
cdr3_nt: TGTGCCAGCAGCCGCTCCATACAGGGTCTACCCTACAATGAGCAGTTCTTC

d_call: -
v_call: TRBV7-6
j_call: TRBJ2-5
clone_size: -
cdr3_aa: CASSLVLGPAAETQYF
cdr3_nt: TGTGCCAGCAGCTTAGTTTTGGGGCCAGCAGCAGAGACCCAGTACTTC

d_call: TRBD1
v_call: TRBV28
j_call: TRBJ1-5
clone_size: -
cdr3_aa: CASRSTGAKSNQPQHF
cdr3_nt: TGTGCCAGCAGGTCCACAGGGGCAAAAAGCAATCAGCCCCAGCATTTT

d_call: TRBD2
v_call: TRBV5-1
j_call: TRBJ2-1
clone_size: -
cdr3_aa: CASSLLAGGSNEQFF
cdr3_nt: TGCGCCAGCAGCTTACTAGCGGGAGGTTCCAATGAGCAGTTCTTC